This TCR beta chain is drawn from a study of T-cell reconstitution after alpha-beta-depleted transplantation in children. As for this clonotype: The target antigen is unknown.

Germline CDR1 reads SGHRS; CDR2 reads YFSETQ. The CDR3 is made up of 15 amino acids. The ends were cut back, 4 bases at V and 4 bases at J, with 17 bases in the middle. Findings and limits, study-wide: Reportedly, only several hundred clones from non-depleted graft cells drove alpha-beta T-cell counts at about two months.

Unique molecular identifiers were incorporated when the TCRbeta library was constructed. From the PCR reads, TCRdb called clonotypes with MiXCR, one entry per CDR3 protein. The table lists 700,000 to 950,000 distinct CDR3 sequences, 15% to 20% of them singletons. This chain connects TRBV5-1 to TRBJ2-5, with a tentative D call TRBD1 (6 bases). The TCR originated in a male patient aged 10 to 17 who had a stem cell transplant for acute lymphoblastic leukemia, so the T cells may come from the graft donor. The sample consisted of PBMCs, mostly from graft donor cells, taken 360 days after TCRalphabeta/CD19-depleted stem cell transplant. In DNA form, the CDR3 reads TGCGCCAGCAGCCGAGGTAGAGGGGGACGAGAGACCCAGTACTTC. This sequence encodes CASSRGRGGRETQYF.